The rows below give T cell receptor beta chains drawn from one sample of a study of Graves' ophthalmopathy and Graves' hyperthyroidism. TCRdb fed the multiplex PCR reads into MiXCR, producing one record per CDR3 protein. The sample holds hundreds of thousands of distinct CDR3 sequences, approximately 15% seen once. Sample: peripheral blood. All receptors come from a woman under 30 with stable Graves' hyperthyroidism. Each CDR3 is given with its conserved first and last residue. Each record gives: J gene, D gene, V gene, clone size, CDR3 DNA, CDR3 protein. D genes are given only for firm matches. A row's size may be missing; if present it is once, few, many or a size class.

>TRBJ1-1|-|TRBV2|-
TGTGCCAGCACGGGGACCCTTGAAGCTTTCTTT
CASTGTLEAFF
>TRBJ1-5|-|TRBV28|many
TGTGCCAGCAGTTTATTGCGGGGTCAGCCCCAGCATTTT
CASSLLRGQPQHF
>TRBJ1-1|-|TRBV24-1|many
TGTGCCACCAGTGATTTAGGGAACACTGAAGCTTTCTTT
CATSDLGNTEAFF
>TRBJ1-1|-|TRBV12-3/TRBV12-4|few
TGTGCCAGCAGTTCCCCCAGGAGCCAGGAAGCTTTCTTT
CASSSPRSQEAFF
>TRBJ2-7|-|TRBV4-1|few
TGCGCCAGCAGCCAAGAAGGTCGAGGTGAGCAGTACTTC
CASSQEGRGEQYF
>TRBJ1-1|-|TRBV6-5|many
TGTGCCACCTACAGCGAGGGGGGCACTGAAGCTTTCTTT
CATYSEGGTEAFF
>TRBJ1-5|-|TRBV28|-
TGTGCCAGCAGTTTATTAAGGGCTACAGGGTACCTACGCAATCAGCCCCAGCATTTT
CASSLLRATGYLRNQPQHF
>TRBJ1-1|-|TRBV29-1|many
TGCAGCGTTCCCTCCATAGGGACTGAAGCTTTCTTT
CSVPSIGTEAFF
>TRBJ1-5|TRBD1|TRBV5-1|many
TGCGCCAGCAGCTTGGGGGACAGGGGTCAGCCCCAGCATTTT
CASSLGDRGQPQHF
>TRBJ1-5|-|TRBV19|many
TGTGCCAGTACCTCCGCAGGGGTTTATGGCAATCAGCCCCAGCATTTT
CASTSAGVYGNQPQHF
>TRBJ2-7|TRBD1|TRBV11-2|few
TGTGCCAGCAGCCCGAGCCTGGGACAGGGTAGGAACGAGCAGTACTTC
CASSPSLGQGRNEQYF
>TRBJ1-3|-|TRBV5-1|few
TGCGCCAGCAGCTTGGAGGGGGGAGGCTTCTCTGGAAACACCATATATTTT
CASSLEGGGFSGNTIYF
>TRBJ2-7|-|TRBV11-3|-
TGTGCCAGCGTCTCCCACGAGCAGTACTTC
CASVSHEQYF
>TRBJ1-2|-|TRBV13|many
TGTGCCAGCAGCGTCGGCTCGGGGCCAGCTGGCTACACCTTC
CASSVGSGPAGYTF
>TRBJ1-1|-|TRBV2|many
TGTGCCAGCAGTGGGTCGGTCTGGGCTGAAGCTTTCTTT
CASSGSVWAEAFF
>TRBJ1-2|-|TRBV6-1|many
TGTGCCAGCTTCGGGTCCTCGGCGAAAGGCTACACCTTC
CASFGSSAKGYTF
>TRBJ1-2|TRBD1|TRBV7-8|many
TGTGCCAGCAGCTTAGAAGGGGGCTACTATGGCTACACCTTC
CASSLEGGYYGYTF
>TRBJ2-7|TRBD2|TRBV29-1|many
TGCAGCGGAAAGACTAGCGACGAGCAGTACTTC
CSGKTSDEQYF
>TRBJ2-5|-|TRBV6-2/TRBV6-3|many
TGTGCCAGCAGTTATAGCTGGGACACCCAAGAGACCCAGTACTTC
CASSYSWDTQETQYF
>TRBJ1-5|-|TRBV12-3/TRBV12-4|many
TGTGCCAGCAGCCGGAGGGGGATGAGGTATAGCAATCAGCCCCAGCATTTT
CASSRRGMRYSNQPQHF
>TRBJ2-3|TRBD2|TRBV5-1|few
TGCGCCAGCAGCGGGCAGCGGGGGGGCACAGATACGCAGTATTTT
CASSGQRGGTDTQYF
>TRBJ1-6|-|TRBV7-8|many
TGTGCCAGCAGCCCCAGACCGATAAATTCACCCCTCCACTTT
CASSPRPINSPLHF
>TRBJ2-5|-|TRBV7-6|many
TGTGCCAGCGGGAGGGGGCGCAAAGAGACCCAGTACTTC
CASGRGRKETQYF
>TRBJ2-7|TRBD1|TRBV12-3/TRBV12-4|-
TGTGCCAGCAGGAGTCAGGGGGCGATCTACGAGCAGTACTTC
CASRSQGAIYEQYF
>TRBJ1-1|-|TRBV12-5|many
TGTGCTAGTGGTTTGGTACTGGGGGGTAGAACTGAAGCTTTCTTT
CASGLVLGGRTEAFF
>TRBJ1-5|-|TRBV11-2|many
TGTGCCAGCAGCCAGTCCCCGGGGGGCGTTGGCAATCAGCCCCAGCATTTT
CASSQSPGGVGNQPQHF
>TRBJ2-7|TRBD2|TRBV19|many
TGTGCCACCACGGGAGGGTCTAGCTCCTACGAGCAGTACTTC
CATTGGSSSYEQYF
>TRBJ2-7|TRBD2|TRBV11-1|-
TGTGCCAGCAGCTTAGCAGCGGGGGCCCGCTCCTACGAGCAGTACTTC
CASSLAAGARSYEQYF
>TRBJ1-5|TRBD1|TRBV15|many
TGTGCCACCAGCGATGGTGACAGGGTTTTTCAGCCCCAGCATTTT
CATSDGDRVFQPQHF
>TRBJ1-6|-|TRBV6-1|many
TGTGCCAGCACCAGGACAGACTATAATTCACCCCTCCACTTT
CASTRTDYNSPLHF
>TRBJ2-7|-|TRBV20-1|-
TGCAGTGCTAAAAGGGGTCCCTACGAGCAGTACTTC
CSAKRGPYEQYF
>TRBJ1-2|-|TRBV27|many
TGTGCCAGCAGTTTAAAGGGCGGAAGCTATGGCTACACCTTC
CASSLKGGSYGYTF
>TRBJ1-2|-|TRBV6-2/TRBV6-3|many
TGTGCCAGCAGTACGCCCGGGACTTCAGAGGGCTATGGCTACACCTTC
CASSTPGTSEGYGYTF
>TRBJ2-7|-|TRBV9|many
TGTGCCAGCAGCGTAGAATCGGGTCCTCCCTACGAGCAGTACTTC
CASSVESGPPYEQYF
>TRBJ2-5|-|TRBV11-2|-
TGTGCCAGCAGCCGAAGCCGGATTCAAGAGACCCAGTACTTC
CASSRSRIQETQYF
>TRBJ1-1|TRBD1|TRBV5-1|many
TGCGCCAGCAGCCTCGGGACAGGGGGAGAGGCTTTCTTT
CASSLGTGGEAFF
>TRBJ1-1|-|TRBV7-2|once
TGTGCCAGCAGCTTGAGTGGGGTAGGGAACTTTGAAGCTTTCTTT
CASSLSGVGNFEAFF
>TRBJ2-4|-|TRBV7-3|few
TGTGCCAGCAGCCACATGGGGGGGCGGGACGGCTGTGACATTCAGTACTTC
CASSHMGGRDGCDIQYF
>TRBJ1-2|-|TRBV4-1|many
TGCGCCAGCAGCCGCCTCCGGGACTCTCGGACCCCCGACTATGGCTACACCTTC
CASSRLRDSRTPDYGYTF
>TRBJ1-2|TRBD1|TRBV6-5|many
TGTGCCAGCAGTTACTCGTATTACAGGGGCGACGGCTACACCTTC
CASSYSYYRGDGYTF
>TRBJ1-1|-|TRBV11-1|many
TGTGCCAGCAGCTTAGCGGGGGCCACGCAGGTAATCTTT
CASSLAGATQVIF
>TRBJ2-7|-|TRBV29-1|many
TGCAGCGTTGAGCCGATACTAGGGGTCGAGCAGTACTTC
CSVEPILGVEQYF
>TRBJ1-2|-|TRBV27|many
TGTGCCAGCAGTTCCACAACCCAATGGGGCTACACCTTC
CASSSTTQWGYTF
>TRBJ2-2|-|TRBV12-3/TRBV12-4|-
TGTGCCAGCAGTCCCTCGGTCGGAGTCGGCACCGGGGAGCTGTTTTTT
CASSPSVGVGTGELFF
>TRBJ1-6|-|TRBV9|many
TGTGCCAGCAGCGTAGCGGGGGTGGGTACGGGTAATTCACCCCTCCACTTT
CASSVAGVGTGNSPLHF
>TRBJ2-5|-|TRBV7-2|many
TGTGCCAGCAGCTTAGTGGGGCGGGGTTTGATCGAGACCCAGTACTTC
CASSLVGRGLIETQYF
>TRBJ2-7|-|TRBV20-1|many
TGCAGTGCACGGGGTGCAAGCTCCTACGAGCAGTACTTC
CSARGASSYEQYF
>TRBJ2-7|TRBD1|TRBV19|-
TGTGCCAGTAGTTCAGCAGGGGGCCGATACGAGCAGTACTTC
CASSSAGGRYEQYF
>TRBJ1-5|-|TRBV29-1|many
TGCAGCGTTGTGGGGGAGGCCAATCAGCCCCAGCATTTT
CSVVGEANQPQHF
>TRBJ2-7|-|TRBV6-1|-
TGTGCCACCCGGGACAAATTCTCCTACGAGCAGTACTTC
CATRDKFSYEQYF